This T cell receptor (beta chain) was profiled in a study of T cell responses to AZD1222 COVID-19 vaccine. Generated by immunoSEQ multiplex PCR, the TCRdb table keeps only in-frame clones and is missing some. The repertoire holds nearly 90,000 clones, with 80% to 90% as singletons. This clone was observed a single time. The CDR3 runs 13 residues. CDR1 MNHEY and CDR2 SVGAGI come from the germline V gene. J lost 5 bases, V lost 7 bases, and 6 bases had no gene match. The receptor's source is an adult in good health. The sample consisted of peripheral blood, taken on day 0 of MenACWY control vaccination. The chain carries TRBV6-5 and TRBJ2-5; 8 bases match TRBD2. The CDR3 sequence: CASTPGGLETQYF. CDR3 bases: TGTGCCAGCACCCCGGGGGGGTTGGAGACCCAGTACTTC.